Presented here are 15 T cell receptor beta chains from one specimen sequenced in a study of blood T cell repertoires in COVID-19. TCRdb's table, derived via immunoSEQ multiplex PCR, lists solely in-frame clones and lacks some. The repertoire holds tens of thousands of clones, approximately 88% seen once, with 6% to 8.5% in the top ten. The specimen was peripheral blood. The source is a man between 65 and 79 years old with acute or convalescent COVID-19.

With respect to this clone: The same CDR3 arises from other DNA sequences in this sample as well. The chain couples TRBV7-2 to TRBJ1-5; 7 bases align to TRBD1. The CDR3 extends over 14 amino acids. Germline CDR1 SGHTA, CDR2 FQGNSA. Unmatched junction bases numbered 5, after V lost 5 bases and J lost 4 bases. CDR3 in amino acids: CASSRDSANQPQHF. DNA of the CDR3: TGTGCCAGCAGCCGGGACAGCGCAAATCAGCCCCAGCATTTT.

This clone was picked up one time. V usage is TRBV2 and J usage is TRBJ1-2; D unclear. The V gene's germline CDR1 is SNHLY and CDR2 FYNNEI. This CDR3 is built from 10 residues. The V end was cut by 3 bases, the J end by 8 bases, with 4 bases between. This CDR3 is CASSEAGYTF. CDR3 nucleotides: TGTGCCAGCAGTGAGGCCGGCTACACCTTC.

This chain connects TRBV5-5 to TRBJ1-2, with TRBD1 identical over 7 bases. The CDR3 has 13 residues. CDR1 and CDR2 from the germline V gene are SGHKS and YYEKEE (reference sequence). With V trimmed by 5 bases and J by 4 bases, 5 bases remained unmatched. The CDR3 coding sequence is TGTGCCAGCAGTCGTACAGGGGTCTATGGCTACACCTTC. This gives the protein CASSRTGVYGYTF.

The V gene is TRBV7-9, the J gene TRBJ1-6; tentative D call: TRBD1 (5 bases). The CDR3 has 14 residues. The V and J ends lost 1 base and 9 bases respectively, with 10 bases between them. Germline CDR1 and CDR2: SEHNR and FQNEAQ (reference sequence). CDR3 nucleotides: TGTGCCAGCAGCTTAGAGGGGAAGGCTTCACCCCTCCACTTT. It codes for CASSLEGKASPLHF.

The V gene is TRBV6-5, the J gene TRBJ1-6; TRBD1 agrees at 9 bases. The CDR3 has 15 residues. Germline CDR1 and CDR2: MNHEY and SVGAGI. After removal of 2 bases from V and 10 bases from J, the junction contained 6 bases not matched to a gene. Here the CDR3 reads CASSYGTGLSSPLHF. The CDR3 nucleotides are TGTGCCAGCAGTTACGGGACAGGGCTAAGCTCACCCCTCCACTTT.

The chain recombines TRBV21-1 with TRBJ1-5; TRBD1, the table's D call, lacks a check against the DNA. TRBV21-1 is labeled a pseudogene. CDR3 length equals 16 residues. As DNA, the CDR3 is TGTGCCAGCAGCAATTTATCCCCAGGGGGCAATCAGCCCCAGCATTTT. Protein product: CASSNLSPGGNQPQHF.

In regard to this clone: The sample carries other DNA sequences with the same CDR3. This chain uses TRBV12-3 or TRBV12-4 with TRBJ2-7, with D perhaps TRBD1 (5 bases). This CDR3 contains 13 residues. Trimming left V 2 bases short and J 4 bases short, with 9 bases between. CDR3 coding DNA: TGTGCCAGCAGTTTATCGGCAGGGTACGAGCAGTACTTC. Translating gives CASSLSAGYEQYF.

The J gene is TRBJ2-1, the V gene TRBV11-2, with 8 nucleotides matching TRBD2. CDR1 is SGHAT and CDR2 is FQNNGV in the germline V gene. Germline trimming cut 3 bases from V and 9 bases from J; bases unmatched to any gene: 10. The CDR3 runs 15 residues. The CDR3 loop reads CASSFNPGGPGEQFF. In DNA, the CDR3 is TGTGCCAGCAGCTTTAACCCGGGGGGGCCTGGTGAGCAGTTCTTC.

V is TRBV7-9 and J is TRBJ2-2; unclear D gene. Deletions cut 1 base from V and 0 bases from J, with 18 bases between. Germline V lookup: CDR1 SEHNR, CDR2 FQNEAQ (reference sequence). The CDR3 loop spans 19 amino acids. The CDR3 bases are TGTGCCAGCAGCTTAGAAAGATTGCCGACTTTAACGAACACCGGGGAGCTGTTTTTT. Translation gives CASSLERLPTLTNTGELFF.

The rearrangement joins TRBV19 to TRBJ2-6; unclear D gene. Trimming took 2 bases from V and 4 from J, leaving 6 bases between them. CDR1 and CDR2 from the germline V gene are LNHDA and SQIVND (reference sequence). The CDR3 contains 14 residues. The CDR3 sequence: CASSISTGANVLTF. The CDR3 DNA reads as TGTGCCAGTAGTATATCGACAGGGGCCAACGTCCTGACTTTC.

CDR3 DNA sequence: TGTGCCAGCAGCTTAGCGGGAGTTGGGACAGACCAAATAGCTTTCTTT. It translates to CASSLAGVGTDQIAFF. The chain carries TRBV7-2 and TRBJ1-1, with 7 positions matching TRBD1. Germline CDR1 reads SGHTA; CDR2 reads FQGNSA. Unmatched junction bases numbered 14, after V lost 0 bases and J lost 10 bases. The CDR3 length is 16 residues.

The chain couples TRBV3-1 (or the pseudogene TRBV3-2) to TRBJ1-2, with 9 bases fitting TRBD1. Germline V lookup: CDR1 LGHDT, CDR2 YNNKEL (reference sequence). J gave up 7 bases and V 3 bases, and 9 bases lay outside the gene matches. This CDR3 has 15 residues. CDR3 in DNA: TGTGCCAGCAGCCACCCGAGGGACAGGGTTGGTGGCTACACCTTC. Protein sequence: CASSHPRDRVGGYTF.

The gene calls are TRBV6-5 and TRBJ2-2; D may be TRBD1 (5 bases). Trimming took off 2 bases at V and 3 bases at J, with 13 bases between the two ends. CDR3 size: 16 residues. Germline values: CDR1 MNHEY, CDR2 SVGAGI. The CDR3 nucleotides are TGTGCCAGCAGTTACCTCCGACAGTCGGACACCGGGGAGCTGTTTTTT. It translates to CASSYLRQSDTGELFF.

This sequence joins TRBV24-1 and TRBJ2-1; 12 nucleotides align to TRBD2. V lost 5 bases to trimming and J lost 4 bases; unmatched junction nucleotides: 5. Looked up from germline, CDR1 is KGHDR and CDR2 is SFDVKD. CDR3 length: 16 residues. Written as DNA, the CDR3 is TGTGCCACCAGTGCCCCTGGGACTAGCGGGTACAATGAGCAGTTCTTC. Translated, it gives CATSAPGTSGYNEQFF.

The rearrangement uses TRBV2 and TRBJ2-3; D ambiguous. Trimming pared 1 base from V and 3 bases from J, leaving 8 bases between. CDR1 is SNHLY, CDR2 FYNNEI, per germline. The CDR3 spans 14 residues. The CDR3 here is CASSEGLPTDTQYF. The CDR3, as DNA: TGTGCCAGCAGTGAAGGTCTTCCGACAGATACGCAGTATTTT.